Below, one T cell receptor (beta chain) is given with its context. This clone was seen a handful of times. What antigen it recognizes has not been identified. The sample holds no much larger clone one base away, and base qualities are not on file. The germline V gene encodes CDR1 MDHEN and CDR2 SYDVKM. Counted from cysteine to phenylalanine, this CDR3 has 13 amino acids. CDR3 DNA only is kept here, 39 bases in frame from base 1. Trimming at the junction amounts to 6 bases on V and 7 bases on J, and the germline ends lie 16 bases apart. Each donor gave one peripheral blood draw, averaging about 100 mL, which was collected into heparinised tubes. A BD FACSAria II and a panel including CD45RO, CCR7, CD25, CD127, CD95 and CD27 were used to sort naive, central memory, regulatory and stem cell-like memory CD4+ T cells. A purity above 98% was achieved for all sorted populations. PBMCs were isolated immediately by Lymphoprep density gradient centrifugation and stained directly without culture. So that batch effects would be minimized, each experiment stained and sorted samples in pairs, pairing one healthy donor with one patient.

This record belongs to a study of beta chain features in type 1 diabetes (dated by TCRdb to between 2017 and 2018). The study in broad terms: Mean age, gender distribution, total cell number and subset yield did not differ between patients and healthy donors. A total of around 110,000,000 sorted cells were examined across all samples, and RNA yield correlated strongly with the number of cells per subset. In the study, TCRB repertoires of sorted circulating CD4+ T cell subsets from recently diagnosed type 1 diabetes patients were compared with those of matched healthy donors. Naive and central memory subsets were obtained from all 30 or so donors, but regulatory and stem cell-like memory subsets were isolated from only 8 patients and about 8 healthy donors.

All of the isolated RNA was reverse transcribed with the High Capacity cDNA Reverse Transcription Kit, so expressed TCRB transcripts were sequenced. Naive, central memory and regulatory T cell samples underwent deep immunoSEQ sequencing, averaging about 3.3 million total reads per sample. Sorted cells were lysed in RLT buffer, and RNA was extracted using DNase-treated RNeasy Micro or Mini kits according to cell number. To prevent cross-contamination, each cell subset was processed individually, whereas patient and healthy donor samples were processed jointly. TCRB sequences were amplified from cDNA with the immunoSEQ multiplex PCR, producing 87-bp fragments spanning the CDR3 region. The amplicons were sequenced using the Illumina HiSeq platform. As for the original processing: Synthetic template baselines were used to correct PCR bias computationally, reads within Hamming distance 2 were collapsed together, and singletons that could not be merged were discarded. Reads were aligned to IMGT to assign V, D and J genes, CDR3 length, and insertions or deletions at six rearrangement sites. Clonotype counts were normalized to sorted cell number within each subset before computing true diversity and Gini coefficients with the tcR R package. Repertoire sharing was quantified using the overlap coefficient calculated on TCRB nucleotide sequences. TCRdb carries this immuneACCESS record with in-frame sequences only. Its versions omit some clonotypes, under half of them owing to an unresolved V gene in the studies checked, with the rest unexplained. The DNA gave D and trimming, while V, J and clone size come from that table. This sample lists fewer than 400,000 clones; roughly 8.8% were detected once. The ten largest clones take up roughly 1% of the sample.

Summary of the overall study and its limitations: At VDJ recombination sites, patients with type 1 diabetes made fewer insertions and deleted more nucleotides, a pattern implying thymic rearrangement abnormalities. In all four CD4+ subsets, TCRB CDR3 length was moderately but significantly shorter in type 1 diabetes patients. Because the HLA sub-analyses included only small numbers of individuals, any influence of HLA type on TCRB rearrangement was left unresolved. PCR may preferentially amplify shorter templates, but because patient and control samples were amplified and corrected together, any resulting skew would affect both groups equally. Naive, central memory and regulatory TCRB repertoires appeared to be more alike among patients than among healthy donors. Sequencing cDNA rather than genomic DNA could over-represent highly expressing activated cells, although activation and CD3 levels did not differ between groups.

Recombination linked TRBV28 to TRBJ2-7; the D segment might be TRBD1 or TRBD2, since each matches 5 bases. This receptor was taken from a young man with type 1 diabetes. Specimen: central memory CD4+ T cells from blood. The CDR3 protein: CASRTAGRGEQYF. The DNA is as follows: TGTGCCAGCAGGACGGCAGGGCGAGGGGAGCAGTACTTC.